This is a list of T cell receptor beta chains from one sample in a study of T cell clonotyping in hematopoietic cell transplantation. TCRdb's table, derived via immunoSEQ multiplex PCR, lists solely in-frame clones and lacks some. The repertoire holds more than 65,000 clones, with approximately 94% as singletons. The sequenced material came from peripheral blood mononuclear cells. The receptors come from a man in his forties or fifties in good health. Some clones in this sample may be carry-over from other donors' samples. CDR3s include the opening cysteine and the closing phenylalanine or tryptophan. A D gene is named only where the DNA matches it firmly. A row's size may be missing; if present it is once, few, many or a size class.

V: TRBV5-1; J: TRBJ1-1; size: NA; D: TRBD1; CDR3: CASSLSGTANTEAFF; DNA: TGCGCCAGCAGCTTATCCGGGACAGCGAACACTGAAGCTTTCTTT
V: TRBV5-4; J: TRBJ2-1; size: NA; D: TRBD1; CDR3: CASSFGTGGDNEQFF; DNA: TGTGCCAGCAGCTTTGGGACAGGGGGGGACAATGAGCAGTTCTTC
V: TRBV5-6; J: TRBJ2-7; size: NA; D: NA; CDR3: CASSLMRGGALSYEQYF; DNA: TGTGCCAGCAGCTTGATGAGGGGGGGCGCATTATCCTACGAGCAGTACTTC
V: TRBV29-1; J: TRBJ2-1; size: NA; D: NA; CDR3: CSGDIFKGVNEQFF; DNA: TGCAGCGGGGACATTTTTAAAGGAGTCAATGAGCAGTTCTTC
V: TRBV4-2; J: TRBJ2-7; size: NA; D: NA; CDR3: CASSQLSGGEIGYEQYF; DNA: TGTGCCAGCAGTCAACTCTCGGGGGGCGAGATTGGCTACGAGCAGTACTTC
V: TRBV6-6; J: TRBJ2-7; size: NA; D: NA; CDR3: CASSYLADSSYEQYF; DNA: TGTGCCAGCAGTTACCTGGCGGATAGCTCCTACGAGCAGTACTTC
V: TRBV5-5; J: TRBJ2-3; size: NA; D: NA; CDR3: CASSQQGFAQYF; DNA: TGTGCCAGCAGCCAACAGGGTTTCGCGCAGTATTTT
V: TRBV7-2; J: TRBJ2-5; size: NA; D: NA; CDR3: CASSLSGTETQYF; DNA: TGTGCCAGCAGCTTGTCGGGGACAGAGACCCAGTACTTC
V: TRBV29-1; J: TRBJ2-7; size: NA; D: TRBD1; CDR3: CSTRDSGLSHEQYF; DNA: TGCAGCACTCGGGACAGCGGCCTAAGCCACGAGCAGTACTTC
V: TRBV5-6; J: TRBJ1-2; size: NA; D: TRBD1; CDR3: CASTPQGGGYTF; DNA: TGTGCCAGCACCCCACAGGGGGGTGGCTACACCTTC
V: TRBV7-2; J: TRBJ2-5; size: NA; D: TRBD2; CDR3: CASSLGLAGQETQYF; DNA: TGTGCCAGCAGCTTAGGACTAGCGGGACAAGAGACCCAGTACTTC
V: TRBV7-2; J: TRBJ2-2; size: NA; D: TRBD2; CDR3: CASSLGASGNTGELFF; DNA: TGTGCCAGCAGCTTAGGAGCTAGCGGGAACACCGGGGAGCTGTTTTTT
V: TRBV6-1; J: TRBJ2-2; size: NA; D: NA; CDR3: CATMTGWVSGELFF; DNA: TGTGCCACCATGACAGGTTGGGTTTCTGGGGAGCTGTTTTTT
V: TRBV29-1; J: TRBJ2-7; size: NA; D: TRBD1; CDR3: CSVVGTGDLDEQYF; DNA: TGCAGCGTTGTAGGGACAGGGGATTTGGACGAGCAGTACTTC
V: TRBV19; J: TRBJ2-7; size: NA; D: NA; CDR3: CASSSGQSSYEQYF; DNA: TGTGCCAGTAGTAGCGGACAGAGCTCCTACGAGCAGTACTTC
V: TRBV28; J: TRBJ1-5; size: NA; D: NA; CDR3: CASRSFRGSNQPQHF; DNA: TGTGCCAGCAGGTCTTTCAGGGGAAGCAATCAGCCCCAGCATTTT
V: TRBV2; J: TRBJ1-1; size: NA; D: NA; CDR3: CASSERLLRDTEAFF; DNA: TGTGCCAGCAGTGAGAGACTCTTGAGGGACACTGAAGCTTTCTTT
V: TRBV28; J: TRBJ2-2; size: NA; D: TRBD2; CDR3: CASSFGLAGVAGELFF; DNA: TGTGCCAGCAGTTTCGGCCTAGCGGGAGTAGCCGGGGAGCTGTTTTTT
V: TRBV11-3; J: TRBJ1-5; size: NA; D: TRBD1; CDR3: CASSLASGQGAPLSNQPQHF; DNA: TGTGCCAGCAGCTTAGCCTCGGGACAGGGGGCCCCTCTTAGCAATCAGCCCCAGCATTTT
V: TRBV7-2; J: TRBJ2-3; size: NA; D: NA; CDR3: CASSPQSLRTTDTQYF; DNA: TGTGCCAGCAGCCCTCAAAGCTTGCGAACCACAGATACGCAGTATTTT
V: TRBV4-1; J: TRBJ1-5; size: NA; D: NA; CDR3: CASSQDLGRAENSNQPQHF; DNA: TGCGCCAGCAGCCAAGATCTCGGTAGGGCGGAAAATAGCAATCAGCCCCAGCATTTT
V: TRBV27; J: TRBJ2-7; size: NA; D: NA; CDR3: CASSLVRSYEQYF; DNA: TGTGCCAGCAGTTTAGTTAGGTCCTACGAGCAGTACTTC
V: TRBV9; J: TRBJ2-2; size: NA; D: TRBD2; CDR3: CASSVASGGTTGELFF; DNA: TGTGCCAGCAGCGTGGCTAGCGGGGGAACCACCGGGGAGCTGTTTTTT
V: TRBV6-1; J: TRBJ2-7; size: NA; D: NA; CDR3: CASGAGNPYEQYF; DNA: TGTGCCAGCGGGGCGGGTAACCCCTACGAGCAGTACTTC
V: TRBV4-1; J: TRBJ2-7; size: NA; D: NA; CDR3: CASSQDRVSEQYF; DNA: TGCGCCAGCAGCCAAGATAGAGTTTCTGAGCAGTACTTC
V: TRBV11-2; J: TRBJ2-2; size: few; D: NA; CDR3: CASSSRLNTGELFF; DNA: TGTGCCAGCAGCTCAAGATTGAACACCGGGGAGCTGTTTTTT
V: TRBV6-5; J: TRBJ2-1; size: NA; D: NA; CDR3: CASRGETRGHEQFF; DNA: TGTGCCAGCAGAGGGGAGACTAGGGGACATGAGCAGTTCTTC
V: TRBV7-9; J: TRBJ2-2; size: NA; D: TRBD1; CDR3: CASSTGASNTGELFF; DNA: TGTGCCAGCTCCACAGGGGCCTCGAACACCGGGGAGCTGTTTTTT
V: TRBV9; J: TRBJ2-1; size: once; D: TRBD2; CDR3: CASSAGLAGNNEQFF; DNA: TGTGCCAGCAGCGCGGGACTAGCGGGAAACAATGAGCAGTTCTTC